These T cell receptor beta chains were read from a single sample in a study of blood T cell repertoires in COVID-19. Using immunoSEQ multiplex PCR, the repertoire was profiled, and TCRdb retains in-frame clones only, with some absent. This table has 250,000 to 350,000 clones, more than 85% appearing once. Sequenced sample: PBMCs or T cells enriched from blood (not recorded which). Receptors originate from a woman aged 30 to 39 who had recovered from COVID-19. CDR3s include the opening cysteine and the closing phenylalanine or tryptophan. D genes are given only for firm matches. Clone sizes are given selectively: once, few, many, or a class where the clone is expanded.

cdr3_nt: TGTGCCAGCAGTCGACACTGGGGAGGGAGAAGCTCCTACGAGCAGTACTTC
cdr3_aa: CASSRHWGGRSSYEQYF
j_call: TRBJ2-7
d_call: TRBD2
clone_size: once
v_call: TRBV28

cdr3_nt: TGTGCCATCAGTGAGTCGAGGTGGGCCGGGGAGCTGTTTTTT
cdr3_aa: CAISESRWAGELFF
j_call: TRBJ2-2
d_call: .
clone_size: .
v_call: TRBV10-3

cdr3_nt: TGCGCCAGCAGCCAAGATCAACCTGGGGCAGTAAGCTCCTACAATGAGCAGTTCTTC
cdr3_aa: CASSQDQPGAVSSYNEQFF
j_call: TRBJ2-1
d_call: .
clone_size: .
v_call: TRBV4-3

cdr3_nt: TGCAGCGTTGTGGGGGCGAAAGAGACCCAGTACTTC
cdr3_aa: CSVVGAKETQYF
j_call: TRBJ2-5
d_call: .
clone_size: once
v_call: TRBV29-1

cdr3_nt: TGTGCCAGCAGCTCTCCTTTGATCGGTGGAAACACCATATATTTT
cdr3_aa: CASSSPLIGGNTIYF
j_call: TRBJ1-3
d_call: .
clone_size: .
v_call: TRBV7-6

cdr3_nt: TGTGCCAGCAGCTTGAGCGGGGGGAAGGATACGCAGTATTTT
cdr3_aa: CASSLSGGKDTQYF
j_call: TRBJ2-3
d_call: TRBD2
clone_size: .
v_call: TRBV7-2

cdr3_nt: TGCAGCGTTGAAGGAGAAAACACTGAAGCTTTCTTT
cdr3_aa: CSVEGENTEAFF
j_call: TRBJ1-1
d_call: .
clone_size: .
v_call: TRBV29-1

cdr3_nt: TGTGCCAGTAGTAGTTGGGCTAGCGGGGCGGACAATGAGCAGTTCTTC
cdr3_aa: CASSSWASGADNEQFF
j_call: TRBJ2-1
d_call: TRBD2
clone_size: .
v_call: TRBV19

cdr3_nt: TGTGCCAGCGGACGAACAGGGTATAATGAAAAACTGTTTTTT
cdr3_aa: CASGRTGYNEKLFF
j_call: TRBJ1-4
d_call: .
clone_size: .
v_call: TRBV27

cdr3_nt: TGTGCCATCAGTGACCCAATGACAGCTGAAGCTTTCTTT
cdr3_aa: CAISDPMTAEAFF
j_call: TRBJ1-1
d_call: .
clone_size: .
v_call: TRBV10-3

cdr3_nt: TGTGCCAGCAGCTTCCGCCCCGGGACTAGCGGGGACAAGAACACCGGGGAGCTGTTTTTT
cdr3_aa: CASSFRPGTSGDKNTGELFF
j_call: TRBJ2-2
d_call: TRBD2
clone_size: .
v_call: TRBV28

cdr3_nt: TGTGCCAGTAGCAAACTAGCGGGACCGCTCTACGAGCAGTACTTC
cdr3_aa: CASSKLAGPLYEQYF
j_call: TRBJ2-7
d_call: TRBD2
clone_size: .
v_call: TRBV19

cdr3_nt: TGTGCCAGCAGCCGCGGGGGGCAAGATACGCAGTATTTT
cdr3_aa: CASSRGGQDTQYF
j_call: TRBJ2-3
d_call: TRBD2
clone_size: .
v_call: TRBV12-3/TRBV12-4

cdr3_nt: TGCAGTGCTAGTAGCAGCGGGGGCGGTGATACGCAGTATTTT
cdr3_aa: CSASSSGGGDTQYF
j_call: TRBJ2-3
d_call: TRBD2
clone_size: .
v_call: TRBV20-1

cdr3_nt: TGTGCCAGCAGCACACCCGGGACAGGTATGAACACTGAAGCTTTCTTT
cdr3_aa: CASSTPGTGMNTEAFF
j_call: TRBJ1-1
d_call: TRBD1
clone_size: .
v_call: TRBV5-6

cdr3_nt: TGTGCCGTAGCCGGGACAGGGGGAGGGAAGCAGTTCTTC
cdr3_aa: CAVAGTGGGKQFF
j_call: TRBJ2-1
d_call: TRBD1
clone_size: once
v_call: TRBV19

cdr3_nt: TGTGCCAGCAGCTTCTCACAGGGGAAGGGTGAAAAACTGTTTTTT
cdr3_aa: CASSFSQGKGEKLFF
j_call: TRBJ1-4
d_call: TRBD1
clone_size: .
v_call: TRBV11-2

cdr3_nt: TGTGCCAGCAGTCCTCCTTCGGCTTCTGACAGGGCCGGCGGCTATGGCTACACCTTC
cdr3_aa: CASSPPSASDRAGGYGYTF
j_call: TRBJ1-2
d_call: TRBD1
clone_size: .
v_call: TRBV28

cdr3_nt: TGTGCCACCAGCAGAGATAAAGGGGGTAACAATGAGCAGTTCTTC
cdr3_aa: CATSRDKGGNNEQFF
j_call: TRBJ2-1
d_call: .
clone_size: .
v_call: TRBV15

cdr3_nt: TGTGCCACCAGGCCCGGGTTGTCTTCCAATTTGAGGTACACCTTC
cdr3_aa: CATRPGLSSNLRYTF
j_call: TRBJ1-2
d_call: .
clone_size: .
v_call: TRBV24-1

cdr3_nt: TGTGCCAGTAGTAGAGGGTACGGCAATCAGCCCCAGCATTTT
cdr3_aa: CASSRGYGNQPQHF
j_call: TRBJ1-5
d_call: .
clone_size: .
v_call: TRBV19

cdr3_nt: TGTGCCAGCAGCTTCGCCAGGGGTTCTGGAAACACCATATATTTT
cdr3_aa: CASSFARGSGNTIYF
j_call: TRBJ1-3
d_call: .
clone_size: .
v_call: TRBV7-2

cdr3_nt: TGTGCCAGCAGTTTATCCATCCTCCGGCCCAGGGATGGCTACACCTTC
cdr3_aa: CASSLSILRPRDGYTF
j_call: TRBJ1-2
d_call: .
clone_size: .
v_call: TRBV27

cdr3_nt: TGTGCCAGTACACAGGAGGGCAACTATGGCTACACCTTC
cdr3_aa: CASTQEGNYGYTF
j_call: TRBJ1-2
d_call: .
clone_size: .
v_call: TRBV19

cdr3_nt: TGTGCCAGCAGCTCTCAGGGGGCGTTTGGCTACACCTTC
cdr3_aa: CASSSQGAFGYTF
j_call: TRBJ1-2
d_call: TRBD1
clone_size: .
v_call: TRBV7-2

cdr3_nt: TGTGCCAGCAGCTCGCAGGGTAATCAGCCCCAGCATTTT
cdr3_aa: CASSSQGNQPQHF
j_call: TRBJ1-5
d_call: .
clone_size: .
v_call: TRBV7-9

cdr3_nt: TGTGCCAGCAGCCTTGGGACAGGGGCGTTCTATGGCTACACCTTC
cdr3_aa: CASSLGTGAFYGYTF
j_call: TRBJ1-2
d_call: TRBD1
clone_size: .
v_call: TRBV3-1/TRBV3-2

cdr3_nt: TGTGCCAGCTCACCTACAGGGAGAACAGATACGCAGTATTTT
cdr3_aa: CASSPTGRTDTQYF
j_call: TRBJ2-3
d_call: .
clone_size: .
v_call: TRBV18

cdr3_nt: TGTGCCAGCAGCCAAGGACAGGGGGTCGACGAGCAGTACTTC
cdr3_aa: CASSQGQGVDEQYF
j_call: TRBJ2-7
d_call: TRBD1
clone_size: .
v_call: TRBV11-3

cdr3_nt: TGCGCCAGCAGCTTGTCCCAAGAAAGGGGCGAAAAACTGTTTTTT
cdr3_aa: CASSLSQERGEKLFF
j_call: TRBJ1-4
d_call: .
clone_size: .
v_call: TRBV5-1

cdr3_nt: TGTGCCAGCAGCACCCCAACAGGGAGACCGAACATTCAGTACTTC
cdr3_aa: CASSTPTGRPNIQYF
j_call: TRBJ2-4
d_call: .
clone_size: .
v_call: TRBV11-2

cdr3_nt: TGTGCCAGCAGTTTGTGGGGGAGGGCTACCTACGAGCAGTACTTC
cdr3_aa: CASSLWGRATYEQYF
j_call: TRBJ2-7
d_call: TRBD2
clone_size: .
v_call: TRBV6-2/TRBV6-3

cdr3_nt: TGTGCCATCGGGGTAGGGACCGGTAATTCCCGGGACAATTATGATGGGAACACTGAAGCTTTCTTT
cdr3_aa: CAIGVGTGNSRDNYDGNTEAFF
j_call: TRBJ1-1
d_call: .
clone_size: once
v_call: TRBV10-3

cdr3_nt: TGTGCCAGCAGTCCCGACAGAGCCTACGAGCAGTACTTC
cdr3_aa: CASSPDRAYEQYF
j_call: TRBJ2-7
d_call: .
clone_size: .
v_call: TRBV27

cdr3_nt: TGTGCCAGCAGTTTCCTATACAATGAGCAGTTCTTC
cdr3_aa: CASSFLYNEQFF
j_call: TRBJ2-1
d_call: .
clone_size: .
v_call: TRBV27

cdr3_nt: TGCGCCAGCAGCTTGACAGGGGGCGGAGATGGCTACACCTTC
cdr3_aa: CASSLTGGGDGYTF
j_call: TRBJ1-2
d_call: TRBD1
clone_size: .
v_call: TRBV5-1

cdr3_nt: TGTGCCACCAGTGAACAGGGATATGTGCAGTACTTC
cdr3_aa: CATSEQGYVQYF
j_call: TRBJ2-7
d_call: .
clone_size: .
v_call: TRBV24-1

cdr3_nt: TGTGCCAGCAGGCCCTTTAGCGGGGGCGGAGAGACCCAGTACTTC
cdr3_aa: CASRPFSGGGETQYF
j_call: TRBJ2-5
d_call: TRBD2
clone_size: .
v_call: TRBV28

cdr3_nt: TGCGCCAGCAGACGAGACTCTGGGGCCAACGTCCTGACTTTC
cdr3_aa: CASRRDSGANVLTF
j_call: TRBJ2-6
d_call: .
clone_size: .
v_call: TRBV5-1

cdr3_nt: TGTGCCAGCAGCTTAGGGCGGACAAAACGCGGTGAAGCTTTCTTT
cdr3_aa: CASSLGRTKRGEAFF
j_call: TRBJ1-1
d_call: .
clone_size: .
v_call: TRBV7-8

cdr3_nt: TGTGCCAGCAGCATCCTGGAGGGGGCCTCTGAAGCTTTCTTT
cdr3_aa: CASSILEGASEAFF
j_call: TRBJ1-1
d_call: TRBD1
clone_size: .
v_call: TRBV7-8

cdr3_nt: TGTGCCAGCAGTCGGGACAGGGGGCGGGTAGATACGCAGTATTTT
cdr3_aa: CASSRDRGRVDTQYF
j_call: TRBJ2-3
d_call: TRBD1
clone_size: .
v_call: TRBV6-5

cdr3_nt: TGTGCCTGGAGGGCCCGGGACAGATACTATGGCTACACCTTC
cdr3_aa: CAWRARDRYYGYTF
j_call: TRBJ1-2
d_call: TRBD1
clone_size: .
v_call: TRBV30

cdr3_nt: TGTGCCAGCAGCTTAGATCCCCACCCTACTAGCGGGAGGTTCCACGAGCAGTACTTC
cdr3_aa: CASSLDPHPTSGRFHEQYF
j_call: TRBJ2-7
d_call: TRBD2
clone_size: .
v_call: TRBV11-2

cdr3_nt: TGTGCCAGCAGCTTAGGGGGAGGTGGCTACACCTTC
cdr3_aa: CASSLGGGGYTF
j_call: TRBJ1-2
d_call: .
clone_size: .
v_call: TRBV7-2

cdr3_nt: TGTGCCAGCAGTTCCCCCGGGACAGGGAACTATGGCTACACCTTC
cdr3_aa: CASSSPGTGNYGYTF
j_call: TRBJ1-2
d_call: TRBD1
clone_size: .
v_call: TRBV28

cdr3_nt: TGTGCCAGCAGTCTTGGACAGGGGCGCGGCTACACCTTC
cdr3_aa: CASSLGQGRGYTF
j_call: TRBJ1-2
d_call: TRBD1
clone_size: .
v_call: TRBV28

cdr3_nt: TGCGCCAGCAGCCAGCCCACGCTGGTAGCGGGAGGGGGTAATGAGCAGTTCTTC
cdr3_aa: CASSQPTLVAGGGNEQFF
j_call: TRBJ2-1
d_call: TRBD2
clone_size: .
v_call: TRBV4-1

cdr3_nt: TGTGCCAGCAGCCAACAGGGGAAAAGCAACAATGAGCAGTTCTTC
cdr3_aa: CASSQQGKSNNEQFF
j_call: TRBJ2-1
d_call: TRBD1
clone_size: .
v_call: TRBV7-9

cdr3_nt: TGTGCCAGCAGCTTATTGGGACAGAGAGCCTACAATGAGCAGTTCTTC
cdr3_aa: CASSLLGQRAYNEQFF
j_call: TRBJ2-1
d_call: TRBD1
clone_size: .
v_call: TRBV11-2

cdr3_nt: TGTGCCAGCAGCTCGGGACTAGCGGGAGGTGGAGAGCAGTTCTTC
cdr3_aa: CASSSGLAGGGEQFF
j_call: TRBJ2-1
d_call: TRBD2
clone_size: .
v_call: TRBV7-3